One and the same sample provided the 5 T cell receptor beta chains below, sequenced in a study of blood T cell repertoires in COVID-19. Here immunoSEQ multiplex PCR was the method, and the copy in TCRdb shows in-frame clones only, minus some. The table records 95,000 to 150,000 clones, about nine tenths of them present only once. The sequencing input was peripheral blood. The receptor set was obtained from a man aged 40-49 years with acute or convalescent COVID-19.

V is TRBV7-8 and J is TRBJ2-7; D is unresolved. From germline, CDR1 is SGHVS and CDR2 FQNEAQ. This CDR3 has 11 residues. The V gene lost 5 bases and the J gene lost 4 bases, with 6 bases spanning the gap. The CDR3 nucleotides are TGTGCCAGCAGCCTCATGTACGAGCAGTACTTC. Translation: CASSLMYEQYF.

This rearrangement joins TRBV7-9 to TRBJ1-2; possible D gene TRBD1, 5 bases. Germline V lookup: CDR1 SEHNR, CDR2 FQNEAQ (reference sequence). The CDR3 is 14 amino acids. V lost 4 bases, J lost 4 bases, and 13 bases lay in between. CDR3: CASSSGGLGYGYTF. For the CDR3, the DNA is TGTGCCAGCAGCTCCGGGGGTCTGGGCTATGGCTACACCTTC.

This clone has only one observation. The V and J genes are TRBV30 and TRBJ1-1; TRBD1 matches at 11 bases. Looked up from germline, CDR1 is GTSNPN and CDR2 is SVGIG (reference sequence). With 3 bases clipped from V and 5 bases from J, the junction kept 11 bases outside the gene matches. The CDR3 covers 16 residues. The CDR3 is CAWSPWAGTGGTEAFF. The CDR3, as DNA: TGTGCCTGGAGCCCCTGGGCCGGGACAGGGGGGACTGAAGCTTTCTTT.

This clone came up once. The rearrangement joins TRBV5-1 to TRBJ2-3, with TRBD2 matching over 12 bases. In germline, CDR1 is SGHRS, CDR2 YFSETQ. V lost 5 bases, J lost 0 bases, and 1 base stayed unmatched. The CDR3 runs to 15 residues. CDR3 amino acids: CASRTSGSSTDTQYF. The DNA for the CDR3 is TGCGCCAGCAGGACTAGCGGGAGTAGCACAGATACGCAGTATTTT.

The genes are TRBV6-1 and TRBJ1-2, with a possible D match to TRBD1 (6 bases). V lost 2 bases, J lost 4 bases, and 14 bases lay in between. This CDR3 has 15 amino acids. The germline V gene encodes CDR1 MNHNS and CDR2 SASEGT. CDR3 protein: CASSESAGEGYGYTF. The CDR3 DNA reads as TGTGCCAGCAGTGAATCCGCAGGGGAGGGCTATGGCTACACCTTC.